The 25 T cell receptor beta chains presented below share a single source sample, sequenced in a study of T cell changes during pregnancy in multiple sclerosis. Profiled with immunoSEQ multiplex PCR; TCRdb holds only in-frame clones, not every one. Seen here are 84,000 or so clones, about 95% observed once, and the top ten hold roughly 2.5%. This sample comprised peripheral blood, obtained in the third trimester of pregnancy. These receptors all stem from a female donor with multiple sclerosis, enrolled in a pregnancy study.

The CDR3 loop is CASSQTLTGDYGYTF. The CDR3 DNA reads as TGTGCCAGCAGCCAAACCCTGACAGGGGACTATGGCTACACCTTC. This chain connects TRBV4-2 to TRBJ1-2; 8 bases fit TRBD1. After removal of 2 bases from V and 3 bases from J, the junction contained 5 bases not matched to a gene. The CDR3 spans 15 residues. From germline, CDR1 is LGHNA and CDR2 YNFKEQ.

V is TRBV2 and J is TRBJ2-5; a possible D gene is TRBD1 (6 bases). The CDR3 consists of 14 residues. CDR1 is SNHLY, CDR2 FYNNEI, per germline. With 5 bases removed from V and 0 bases from J, the gap between germline ends came to 10 bases. CDR3 residues: CASSLDRNQETQYF. The CDR3 DNA sequence: TGTGCCAGCAGTTTAGACAGGAACCAAGAGACCCAGTACTTC.

Concerning this clone: The same CDR3 can be traced to other DNA sequences in this sample. The CDR3 loop reads CASSPREGYEQYF. CDR3 nucleotides: TGTGCCAGCAGCCCGCGTGAGGGTTACGAGCAGTACTTC. The chain employs TRBV9 and TRBJ2-7; tentatively, D is TRBD2 (5 bases). The V end was cut by 4 bases, the J end by 4 bases, with 12 bases between. Per the germline V gene, CDR1 is SGDLS and CDR2 is YYNGEE. This CDR3 comprises 13 residues.

The chain has TRBV5-1 and TRBJ2-7, with 8 nucleotides matching TRBD2. This CDR3 has 16 amino acids. The V and J ends lost 1 base and 4 bases, in that order; junction bases with no gene match: 10. Germline lookup yields CDR1 SGHRS and CDR2 YFSETQ. CDR3 amino acids: CASSLFGSGVSYEQYF. CDR3 bases: TGCGCCAGCAGCTTGTTCGGTAGCGGGGTTTCTTACGAGCAGTACTTC. Combining the CDR3 with reference TRBV5-1 and TRBJ2-7 gives the whole variable domain KAGVTQTPRYLIKTRGQQVTLSCSPISGHRSVSWYQQTPGQGLQFLFEYFSETQRNKGNFPGRFSGRQFSNSRSEMNVSTLELGDSALYLCASSLFGSGVSYEQYFGPGTRLTVT.

The rearrangement uses TRBV30 and TRBJ2-3; D is uncertain. CDR1 and CDR2 from the germline V gene are GTSNPN and SVGIG (reference sequence). The CDR3 runs 10 residues. V was shortened by 4 bases and J by 3 bases, with 2 bases between the two germline ends. This CDR3 is CAWITDTQYF. The DNA for the CDR3 is TGTGCCTGGATAACAGATACGCAGTATTTT. The entire variable domain, with the rest obtained from reference TRBV30 and TRBJ2-3, is as follows: SQTIHQWPATLVQPVGSPLSLECTVEGTSNPNLYWYRQAAGRGLQLLFYSVGIGQISSEVPQNLSASRPQDRQFILSSKKLLLSDSGFYLCAWITDTQYFGPGTRLTVL.

In this sample, this clone turned up once. The V and J genes are TRBV5-1 and TRBJ2-1; 12 nucleotides align to TRBD2. The trim removed 3 bases at V and 9 bases at J, leaving 7 bases unmatched. CDR1 is SGHRS and CDR2 is YFSETQ in the germline V gene. The CDR3 is made up of 15 amino acids. CDR3 sequence reads: CASSSSSGGAFEQFF. DNA of the CDR3: TGCGCCAGCAGCTCTTCTAGCGGGGGGGCCTTTGAGCAGTTCTTC.

The V and J genes are TRBV5-4 and TRBJ1-1, with 9 bases fitting TRBD1. With V trimmed by 4 bases and J by 4 bases, 8 bases remained unmatched. Germline-derived CDR1 and CDR2 are SGHNT and YYREEE (reference sequence). This CDR3 has 15 residues. CDR3 in DNA: TGTGCCAGCAGCCCAGGACAGGGGTACGGCACTGAAGCTTTCTTT. Translated, it gives CASSPGQGYGTEAFF.

This chain links TRBV10-1 with TRBJ1-1; no clear D gene. V lost 1 base, J lost 1 base, and 10 bases lay in between. Germline lookup yields CDR1 WNHNN and CDR2 SYGVQD (reference sequence). The CDR3 contains 15 residues. The CDR3 region has the DNA TGCGCCAGCAGTGAGTATCGGGGTCCGAACACTGAAGCTTTCTTT. This gives the protein CASSEYRGPNTEAFF.

The genes are TRBV15 and TRBJ1-1; D unclear. CDR3 length: 13 amino acids. Germline V gives CDR1 LNHNV, CDR2 YYDKDF (reference sequence). V was cut by 6 bases and J by 0 bases, with 8 bases left in between. CDR3 bases: TGTGCCACCAGACAGCCCATGAACACTGAAGCTTTCTTT. Protein product: CATRQPMNTEAFF.

J is TRBJ2-7 and V is TRBV19, with 10 nucleotides matching TRBD2. This CDR3 region has 14 residues. Looked up from germline, CDR1 is LNHDA and CDR2 is SQIVND (reference sequence). J was trimmed by 2 bases and V by 3 bases; bases with no gene match: 1. CDR3 in DNA: TGTGCCAGTAGTATTAGCGGGGGGCCCTACGAGCAGTACTTC. Translation: CASSISGGPYEQYF.

The chain carries TRBV18 and TRBJ1-6; tentatively, D is TRBD1 (6 bases). V shed 6 bases and J shed 8 bases, with 17 bases lying between them. Germline CDR1 reads KGHSH; CDR2 reads LQKENI. This CDR3 comprises 15 residues. CDR3 coding DNA: TGTGCCAGCTCTCCTGCCGGGACAAAGGATTCACCCCTCCACTTT. This encodes CASSPAGTKDSPLHF.

CDR3 DNA sequence: TGCGCCAGCAGCCAAGATAACTGGGGGCAGGGTGAAAGCTCCGGGGAGCTGTTTTTT. Encoded protein: CASSQDNWGQGESSGELFF. V is TRBV4-1 and J is TRBJ2-2; tentatively, D is TRBD1 (6 bases). The ends were cut back, 0 bases at V and 6 bases at J, with 23 bases in the middle. The V gene's germline CDR1 is MGHRA and CDR2 YSYEKL. The CDR3 runs 19 residues.

The chain employs TRBV5-1 and TRBJ1-1; TRBD1 matches at 7 bases. The germline gives CDR1 SGHRS, CDR2 YFSETQ. Germline trimming cut 3 bases from V and 1 base from J; bases unmatched to any gene: 6. The CDR3 totals 15 residues. This chain's CDR3 is CASSSQGSGNTEAFF. In DNA, the CDR3 is TGCGCCAGCAGCTCACAGGGGTCGGGGAACACTGAAGCTTTCTTT.

This rearrangement joins TRBV19 to TRBJ1-1, with D hard to call. The germline V gene has CDR1 LNHDA and CDR2 SQIVND (reference sequence). This CDR3 has 15 residues. V gave up 7 bases and J gave up 4 bases, with 19 bases separating them. CDR3 protein: CASTQPASVSTEAFF. CDR3 nucleotides: TGTGCCAGTACACAGCCGGCTAGCGTGAGCACTGAAGCTTTCTTT.

This clone was counted a single time. The chain links TRBV6-7 to TRBJ2-5, with D possibly matching TRBD2 (7 bases). TRBV6-7 is flagged as an ORF with uncertain function. The CDR3 is made up of 15 amino acids. The V gene lost 5 bases and the J gene lost 1 base, with 14 bases spanning the gap. CDR3 bases: TGTGCCAGCAGTGGGGGGGGGCCCCCCCAAGAGACCCAGTACTTC. Translation gives CASSGGGPPQETQYF.

This chain connects TRBV11-1 to TRBJ2-1; D may be TRBD1 (6 bases). The CDR3 loop spans 11 amino acids. Germline V gives CDR1 SGHAT, CDR2 FQDESV (reference sequence). V was shortened by 5 bases and J by 10 bases, with 9 bases between the two germline ends. The CDR3 loop is CASSPGAEQFF. The CDR3 DNA reads TGTGCCAGCAGCCCAGGGGCGGAGCAGTTCTTC.

The chain carries TRBV4-1 and TRBJ2-4; D possibly corresponds to TRBD2 (6 bases). The CDR3 totals 15 residues. CDR1 is MGHRA and CDR2 is YSYEKL in the germline V gene. With 4 bases removed from V and 8 bases from J, the gap between germline ends came to 18 bases. The DNA for the CDR3 is TGCGCCAGCAGCCCCCTCCCGGGGGTGGTGGACATTCAGTACTTC. Its protein is CASSPLPGVVDIQYF.

The chain joins TRBV5-4 to TRBJ1-1; D is possibly TRBD1 (5 bases). The CDR3 is 16 residues long. The ends were cut back, 0 bases at V and 1 base at J, with 13 bases in the middle. Germline V gives CDR1 SGHNT, CDR2 YYREEE (reference sequence). DNA of the CDR3: TGTGCCAGCAGCTTGGAGGCCGCCAGGGCGAACACTGAAGCTTTCTTT. This sequence encodes CASSLEAARANTEAFF.

The chain employs TRBV18 and TRBJ2-2; 9 bases match TRBD1. J lost 4 bases, V lost 5 bases, and 5 bases had no gene match. Germline CDR1 is KGHSH and CDR2 is LQKENI. The CDR3 is 15 residues long. The DNA for the CDR3 is TGTGCCAGCTCAGCCCCGGGACAGGGCACCGGGGAGCTGTTTTTT. Its protein is CASSAPGQGTGELFF.

This clone occurred once. The chain carries TRBV29-1 and TRBJ1-1; no definite D call. Germline V gene lookup returns CDR1 SQVTM and CDR2 ANQGSEA. The CDR3 contains 10 residues. The DNA for the CDR3 is TGCAGTGCTAGGAACACTGAAGCTTTCTTT. Its protein is CSARNTEAFF.

V and J are TRBV27 and TRBJ2-3; 8 bases are a match to TRBD1. CDR1 and CDR2 (germline): MNHEY, SMNVEV (reference sequence). V shed 4 bases, J shed 3 bases, and the junction held 6 bases outside the gene matches. The length of the CDR3 is 15 residues. The CDR3 sequence is CASSSRTGSTDTQYF. The CDR3 region has the DNA TGTGCCAGCAGTTCTCGGACAGGGTCAACAGATACGCAGTATTTT.

The chain links TRBV5-5 to TRBJ2-1; TRBD1 might be the D (6 bases). Per germline, CDR1 SGHKS and CDR2 YYEKEE (reference sequence). This CDR3 comprises 15 residues. Trimming removed 1 base at V and 4 bases at J, with 12 bases between. The CDR3 spells CASSLPGQGYNEQFF. The CDR3 DNA follows: TGTGCCAGCAGCTTGCCCGGCCAGGGGTACAATGAGCAGTTCTTC. The full variable domain, in which reference TRBV5-5 and TRBJ2-1 provide the parts outside the CDR3, is DAGVTQSPTHLIKTRGQQVTLRCSPISGHKSVSWYQQVLGQGPQFIFQYYEKEERGRGNFPDRFSARQFPNYSSELNVNALLLGDSALYLCASSLPGQGYNEQFFGPGTRLTVL.

V is TRBV5-1 and J is TRBJ2-3; D may be TRBD1 (6 bases). CDR3 size: 15 residues. Trimming took 0 bases from V and 0 from J, leaving 8 bases between them. Per germline, CDR1 SGHRS and CDR2 YFSETQ. The CDR3 protein is CASSLGGQSTDTQYF. The CDR3 nucleotides read TGCGCCAGCAGCTTGGGTGGACAGAGCACAGATACGCAGTATTTT.

In its sample, this clone was seen once. The chain combines TRBV25-1 with TRBJ2-5; the D gene is possibly TRBD1 (6 bases). V lost 8 bases, J lost 6 bases, and 16 bases lay in between. Germline V CDR1 and CDR2: MGHDK, SYGVNS. The CDR3 has 13 amino acids. DNA of the CDR3: TGTGCCAGCGGTTCGACAGGCGAGAAGACCCAGTACTTC. It specifies CASGSTGEKTQYF. The entire variable domain, with the rest obtained from reference TRBV25-1 and TRBJ2-5, is as follows: EADIYQTPRYLVIGTGKKITLECSQTMGHDKMYWYQQDPGMELHLIHYSYGVNSTEKGDLSSESTVSRIRTEHFPLTLESARPSHTSQYLCASGSTGEKTQYFGPGTRLLVL.

This chain links TRBV23-1 with TRBJ2-7, with a possible D match to TRBD1 (5 bases). TRBV23-1 is labeled an ORF, and its function is uncertain. V was clipped by 0 bases and J by 1 base, with 7 bases between them. The CDR3 length is 14 residues. The DNA of the CDR3 is TGCGCCAGCAGTCAATCAGCAGGGTCCTACGAGCAGTACTTC. It encodes CASSQSAGSYEQYF.